A single sample is the source of the 24 T cell receptor beta chains below, sequenced in a study of T cells in Graves' hyperthyroidism and ophthalmopathy. From RNA transcripts, TCR beta CDR3 regions were amplified. A set of HTBI primers served as the primers for a first-round RT-PCR of the TCR CDR3. TCRdb recomputed calls from the multiplex PCR reads with MiXCR, one row per CDR3 protein. The top ten hold roughly a fifth of the sample, which has fewer than 450,000 distinct CDR3 sequences, roughly 15% seen once. Specimen: blood. The receptors derive from a woman aged 55-69 years with Graves' ophthalmopathy.

The CDR3 region is CASSYSPALRAANTGELFF. DNA of the CDR3: TGTGCCAGCAGTTACTCCCCCGCTCTCAGGGCAGCGAACACCGGGGAGCTGTTTTTT. This chain connects TRBV6-2 or TRBV6-3 to TRBJ2-2, with D possibly being TRBD1 (5 bases). Germline CDR1 and CDR2: MNHEY and SVGEGT. The CDR3 extends over 19 amino acids. V was clipped by 0 bases and J by 0 bases, with 17 bases between them.

The chain is built from TRBV5-1 and TRBJ1-1; the D gene is possibly TRBD1 (5 bases). Per the germline V gene, CDR1 is SGHRS and CDR2 is YFSETQ. The length of the CDR3 is 15 residues. The V end was cut by 0 bases, the J end by 3 bases, with 12 bases between. DNA for the CDR3: TGCGCCAGCAGCTTGGGGGACGGTTTGGACACTGAAGCTTTCTTT. Residues: CASSLGDGLDTEAFF.

The genes are TRBV2 and TRBJ2-3; D not resolved. The length of the CDR3 is 12 residues. CDR1 and CDR2 from the germline V gene are SNHLY and FYNNEI. Trimming removed 7 bases from V and 1 base from J, with 6 bases in between. The CDR3 DNA reads TGTGCCAGCAACGGACGCACAGATACGCAGTATTTT. It yields the protein CASNGRTDTQYF.

The rearrangement uses TRBV7-9 and TRBJ2-7; possibly TRBD1 or TRBD2 for D (5 bases each). The CDR3 spans 14 residues. CDR1 and CDR2 (germline): SEHNR, FQNEAQ (reference sequence). Trimming left V 4 bases short and J 5 bases short, with 15 bases between. The CDR3 nucleotides read TGTGCCAGCAGCTCCATGGGACGGGGAAACGAGCAGTACTTC. This translates into CASSSMGRGNEQYF.

Turning to this clonotype: Mismatch with germline at one junction end may stem from a read error. The V and J genes are TRBV6-1 and TRBJ1-2; D unclear. This CDR3 comprises 14 residues. Germline V gene data show CDR1 as MNHNS and CDR2 as SASEGT. The CDR3 DNA sequence: TGTGCCATCAGTGAGAACTTCTCGGGCTATGGCTACACCTTC. Residues: CAISENFSGYGYTF.

This clonotype was counted many times. V and J are TRBV6-5 and TRBJ2-3; D uncertain. V gave up 4 bases and J gave up 8 bases, with 10 bases separating them. The CDR3 covers 12 residues. The V gene's germline CDR1 is MNHEY and CDR2 SVGAGI. CDR3 nucleotide sequence: TGTGCCAGCAGTTCTCCAGTAGGTACGCAGTATTTT. Translation: CASSSPVGTQYF.

The sample holds many counts of this clonotype. The chain joins TRBV11-2 to TRBJ2-1, with D tentatively TRBD1 (6 bases). Germline V gives CDR1 SGHAT, CDR2 FQNNGV. The length of the CDR3 is 13 residues. V was shortened by 5 bases and J by 9 bases, with 14 bases between the two germline ends. CDR3 nucleotide sequence: TGTGCCAGCAGCCTCACAGGGTACGGTGAGCAGTTCTTC. Translation gives CASSLTGYGEQFF.

This clonotype was recorded many times. The CDR3: CASRAGTGVRRTDTQYF. CDR3 bases: TGTGCCAGCAGGGCCGGGACAGGGGTCAGAAGAACAGATACGCAGTATTTT. The rearrangement joins TRBV2 to TRBJ2-3; TRBD1 matches 10 bases. Germline values: CDR1 SNHLY, CDR2 FYNNEI. CDR3 size: 17 residues. J lost 3 bases, V lost 6 bases, and 12 bases had no gene match.

This clonotype was recorded many times. The chain couples TRBV7-2 to TRBJ2-1; D is undetermined. This CDR3 is 11 amino acids long. Trimming removed 5 bases at V and 8 bases at J, with 7 bases between. The germline V gene encodes CDR1 SGHTA and CDR2 FQGNSA. The CDR3 spells CASSLKYEQFF. The DNA of the CDR3 is TGTGCCAGCAGCCTGAAGTATGAGCAGTTCTTC.

Many counts were recorded for this clonotype. The V call is TRBV7-3, the J call TRBJ2-1; 10 bases are a match to TRBD2. The CDR3 is made up of 15 amino acids. Losses at the gene ends were 2 bases for V and 6 bases for J; bases not matched to a gene: 4. Germline V gives CDR1 SGHTA, CDR2 FQGTGA. This chain's CDR3 is CASSLEREGFNEQFF. The CDR3 DNA sequence: TGTGCCAGCAGCTTAGAGCGGGAGGGATTCAATGAGCAGTTCTTC.

In regard to this clonotype: This may be a read error: a much more frequent sequence differs by one nucleotide. The rearrangement links TRBV7-2 to TRBJ1-2; maybe TRBD1 (5 bases). The CDR3 totals 15 residues. Germline V gives CDR1 SGHTA, CDR2 FQGNSA. CDR3 sequence: CASILMVSGTDGYTF. CDR3 sequence (DNA): TGTGCCAGCATCTTAATGGTCTCCGGGACGGATGGCTACACCTTC.

In its sample, this clonotype was seen many times. The rearrangement uses TRBV3-1 and TRBJ2-7; D unresolved. Trimming pared 4 bases from V and 0 bases from J, leaving 13 bases between. This CDR3 is built from 15 residues. Germline assignment: CDR1 LGHDT and CDR2 YNNKEL (reference sequence). CDR3 protein: CASSLGLGVSYEQYF. In DNA form, the CDR3 reads TGTGCCAGCAGCCTTGGCCTCGGTGTCTCCTACGAGCAGTACTTC.

The table lists this clonotype with a few counts. The chain links TRBV4-1 to TRBJ1-3, with a possible D match to TRBD1 (6 bases). The V gene's germline CDR1 is MGHRA and CDR2 YSYEKL. Between the trimmed V and J ends, which lost 4 bases and 6 bases, there was a span of 19 bases. The CDR3 runs 16 residues. DNA for the CDR3: TGCGCCAGCAGCCGGATTCTACAGGGAAACGAAAACACCATATATTTT. Translated: CASSRILQGNENTIYF.

This clonotype showed up many times. The chain couples TRBV30 to TRBJ2-7; D gene uncertain. The CDR3 loop spans 15 amino acids. Trimming removed 1 base from V and 0 bases from J, with 13 bases in between. CDR1 is GTSNPN and CDR2 is SVGIG in the germline V gene (reference sequence). CDR3 region: CAWSGLLWGSYEQYF. The CDR3 coding sequence is TGTGCCTGGAGTGGCTTACTGTGGGGCTCCTACGAGCAGTACTTC.

The table lists this clonotype with many counts. The chain employs TRBV7-2 and TRBJ2-7; 7 positions agree with TRBD2. The V gene's germline CDR1 is SGHTA and CDR2 FQGNSA. There are 16 residues in the CDR3. After removal of 1 base from V and 4 bases from J, the junction contained 10 bases not matched to a gene. The CDR3 spells CASSLGAGGSFYEQYF. As DNA, the CDR3 is TGTGCCAGCAGCTTAGGGGCTGGCGGGAGTTTTTACGAGCAGTACTTC.

The sample holds many counts of this clonotype. This CDR3 is CSARDGAQTNEQFF. For the CDR3, the DNA is TGCAGTGCTAGAGATGGGGCCCAGACAAATGAGCAGTTCTTC. This sequence joins TRBV20-1 and TRBJ2-1, with a tentative D call TRBD1 (5 bases). CDR3 length: 14 amino acids. Trimming pared 0 bases from V and 7 bases from J, leaving 13 bases between. The germline CDR1 and CDR2 sequences are DFQATT and SNEGSKA (reference sequence).

This clonotype was observed many times. CDR3 amino acids: CASTPGDPLNTEAFF. CDR3 nucleotide sequence: TGTGCCAGCACTCCGGGGGACCCCCTGAACACTGAAGCTTTCTTT. The chain uses TRBV6-1 and TRBJ1-1; tentative D call: TRBD1 (5 bases). This CDR3 has 15 residues. V was trimmed by 7 bases and J by 0 bases, leaving 15 bases between them. The V gene's germline CDR1 is MNHNS and CDR2 SASEGT.

This clonotype came up many times. The chain joins TRBV2 to TRBJ2-7; TRBD2 might be the D (6 bases). Germline assignment: CDR1 SNHLY and CDR2 FYNNEI. This CDR3 comprises 14 residues. Trimming cost V 4 bases and J 4 bases, with 14 bases left between them. Here the CDR3 DNA reads TGTGCCAGCAGTGCGGGGACTGGGAGGTACGAGCAGTACTTC. This codes for CASSAGTGRYEQYF.

This chain connects TRBV6-1 to TRBJ2-2; TRBD1 matches at 9 bases. Germline-derived CDR1 and CDR2 are MNHNS and SASEGT. There are 18 residues in the CDR3. V was pared by 5 bases and J by 6 bases, with 16 bases of the junction left unmatched. Written as DNA, the CDR3 is TGTGCCAGCAGTTCGCCCTCCAGAGACAGGGGGAGGGCCGGGGAGCTGTTTTTT. Its protein is CASSSPSRDRGRAGELFF.

The table lists this clonotype with many counts. The chain employs TRBV30 and TRBJ1-5, with D unresolved. Germline V gene data show CDR1 as GTSNPN and CDR2 as SVGIG (reference sequence). Trimming shortened V by 2 bases and J by 7 bases, and 12 bases separated the two germline ends. The CDR3 totals 13 residues. CDR3 sequence (DNA): TGTGCCTGGAGTCAGGACTCGGGGCAGCCCCAGCATTTT. As protein: CAWSQDSGQPQHF.

This clonotype was observed a handful of times. The genes are TRBV5-1 and TRBJ2-2, with TRBD1 identical over 7 bases. Germline V gives CDR1 SGHRS, CDR2 YFSETQ. The trim removed 2 bases at V and 6 bases at J, leaving 7 bases unmatched. The CDR3 totals 15 residues. CDR3 coding DNA: TGCGCCAGCAGCTTATTACAGGGGCTCCCCGGGGAGCTGTTTTTT. Translated: CASSLLQGLPGELFF.

This clonotype was seen many times. The chain recombines TRBV12-3 or TRBV12-4 with TRBJ2-1; TRBD2 might be the D (5 bases). The length of the CDR3 is 15 residues. Trimming stripped 6 bases from V and 0 bases from J, with 12 bases between. For the CDR3, the DNA is TGTGCCAGCAGGCCTACCGGGAACTCCTACAATGAGCAGTTCTTC. Protein product: CASRPTGNSYNEQFF.

This clonotype came up many times. The chain employs TRBV10-3 and TRBJ2-1; 10 bases fit TRBD2. CDR1 ENHRY and CDR2 SYGVKD come from the germline V gene. J lost 7 bases, V lost 10 bases, and 13 bases had no gene match. The CDR3 is 15 amino acids. CDR3 coding DNA: TGTGCCAGCAGGGAGGGGCTGACTAGCGGGAATGAGCAGTTCTTC. This codes for CASREGLTSGNEQFF.

The table lists this clonotype with a few counts. This chain connects TRBV6-1 to TRBJ2-2, with D uncertain. The germline V gene has CDR1 MNHNS and CDR2 SASEGT. This CDR3 has 13 amino acids. V gave up 8 bases and J gave up 4 bases, with 11 bases separating them. CDR3 loop: CASVPSGTGELFF. In DNA form, the CDR3 reads TGTGCCAGCGTCCCAAGTGGCACCGGGGAGCTGTTTTTT.